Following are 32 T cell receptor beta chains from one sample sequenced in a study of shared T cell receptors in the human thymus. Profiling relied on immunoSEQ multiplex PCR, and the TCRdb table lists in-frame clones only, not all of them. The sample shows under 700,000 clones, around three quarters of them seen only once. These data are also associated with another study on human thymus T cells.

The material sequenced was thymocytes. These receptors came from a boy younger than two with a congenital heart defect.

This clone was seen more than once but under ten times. CDR3 sequence (DNA): TGTGCCAGTAGTTTCGAATGGACAGTCGTCTCTGGGGCCAACGTCCTGACTTTC. This translates into CASSFEWTVVSGANVLTF. The chain recombines TRBV19 with TRBJ2-6; a possible D gene is TRBD1 (6 bases). Germline V CDR1 and CDR2: LNHDA, SQIVND (reference sequence). Trimming cost V 5 bases and J 0 bases, with 17 bases left between them. The CDR3 covers 18 residues. Full variable domain (remainder filled in from reference TRBV19 and TRBJ2-6): DGGITQSPKYLFRKEGQNVTLSCEQNLNHDAMYWYRQDPGQGLRLIYYSQIVNDFQKGDIAEGYSVSREKKESFPLTVTSAQKNPTAFYLCASSFEWTVVSGANVLTFGAGSRLTVL.

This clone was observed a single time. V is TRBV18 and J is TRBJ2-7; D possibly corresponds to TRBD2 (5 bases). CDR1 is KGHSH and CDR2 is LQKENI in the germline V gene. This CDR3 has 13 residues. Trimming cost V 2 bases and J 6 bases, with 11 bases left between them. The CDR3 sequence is CASSPNLAGEQYF. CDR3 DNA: TGTGCCAGCTCACCAAACCTAGCAGGCGAGCAGTACTTC.

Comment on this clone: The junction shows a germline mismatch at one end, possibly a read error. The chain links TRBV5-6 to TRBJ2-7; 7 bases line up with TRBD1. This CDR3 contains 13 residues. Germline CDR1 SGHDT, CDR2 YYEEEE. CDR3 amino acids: CASRRDSSHEQYF. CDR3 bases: TGTGCCAGCCGCCGGGACAGCTCCCACGAGCAGTACTTC.

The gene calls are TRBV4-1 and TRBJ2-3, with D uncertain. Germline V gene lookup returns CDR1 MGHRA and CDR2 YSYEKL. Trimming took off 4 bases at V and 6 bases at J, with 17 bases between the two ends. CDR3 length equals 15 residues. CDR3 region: CASSLSLAFLDTQYF. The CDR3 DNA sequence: TGCGCCAGCAGCCTCTCCTTGGCCTTCCTGGATACGCAGTATTTT.

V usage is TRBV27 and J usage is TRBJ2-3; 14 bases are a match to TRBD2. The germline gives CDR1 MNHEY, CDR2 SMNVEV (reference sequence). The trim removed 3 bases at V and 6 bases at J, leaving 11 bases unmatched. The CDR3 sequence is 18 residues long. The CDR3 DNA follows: TGTGCCAGCAGTTTCTTCCCGGGACTAGCGGGAGTTTCGGATACGCAGTATTTT. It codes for CASSFFPGLAGVSDTQYF.

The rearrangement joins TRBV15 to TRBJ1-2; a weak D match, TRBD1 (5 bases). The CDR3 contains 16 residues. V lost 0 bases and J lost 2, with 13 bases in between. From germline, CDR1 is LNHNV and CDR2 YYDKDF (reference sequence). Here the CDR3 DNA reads TGTGCCACCAGCAGAGACGGGGGGGTCCTCAACTATGGCTACACCTTC. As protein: CATSRDGGVLNYGYTF. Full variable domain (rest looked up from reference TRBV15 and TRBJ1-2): DAMVIQNPRYQVTQFGKPVTLSCSQTLNHNVMYWYQQKSSQAPKLLFHYYDKDFNNEADTPDNFQSRRPNTSFCFLDIRSPGLGDTAMYLCATSRDGGVLNYGYTFGSGTRLTVV.

CDR3 sequence (DNA): TGTGCCCCAGGGGGTGAGCAGTTCTTC. Amino acids: CAPGGEQFF. The chain couples TRBV5-4 to TRBJ2-1; 7 bases are a match to TRBD1. Germline loops: CDR1 SGHNT, CDR2 YYREEE (reference sequence). The trim removed 10 bases at V and 9 bases at J, leaving 1 base unmatched. The CDR3 length is 9 residues.

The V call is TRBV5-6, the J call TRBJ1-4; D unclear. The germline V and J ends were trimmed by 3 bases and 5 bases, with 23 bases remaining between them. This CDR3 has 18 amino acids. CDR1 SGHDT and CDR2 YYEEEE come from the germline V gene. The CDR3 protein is CASSSPRDQEDPNEKLFF. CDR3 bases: TGTGCCAGCAGCTCCCCTCGAGACCAGGAAGATCCAAATGAAAAACTGTTTTTT. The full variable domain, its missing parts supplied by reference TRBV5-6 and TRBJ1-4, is DAGVTQSPTHLIKTRGQQVTLRCSPKSGHDTVSWYQQALGQGPQFIFQYYEEEERQRGNFPDRFSGHQFPNYSSELNVNALLLGDSALYLCASSSPRDQEDPNEKLFFGSGTQLSVL.

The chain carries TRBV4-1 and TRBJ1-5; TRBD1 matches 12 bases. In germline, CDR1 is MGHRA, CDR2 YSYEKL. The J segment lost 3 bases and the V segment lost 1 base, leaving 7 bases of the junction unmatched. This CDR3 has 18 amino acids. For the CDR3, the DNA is TGCGCCAGCAGCCAAGGGGGGACAGGGGGCGAGGACAATCAGCCCCAGCATTTT. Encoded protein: CASSQGGTGGEDNQPQHF.

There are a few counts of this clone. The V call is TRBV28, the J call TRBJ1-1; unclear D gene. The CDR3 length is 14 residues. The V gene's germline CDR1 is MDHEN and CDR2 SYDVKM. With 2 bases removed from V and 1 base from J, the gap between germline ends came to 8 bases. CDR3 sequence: CASSLGRQNTEAFF. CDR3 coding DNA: TGTGCCAGCAGTTTAGGGCGCCAGAACACTGAAGCTTTCTTT.

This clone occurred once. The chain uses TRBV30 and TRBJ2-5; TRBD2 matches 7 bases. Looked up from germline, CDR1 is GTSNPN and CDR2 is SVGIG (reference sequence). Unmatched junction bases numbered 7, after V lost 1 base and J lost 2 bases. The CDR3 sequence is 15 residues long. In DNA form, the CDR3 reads TGTGCCTGGAGTGAGGCGGGAGCGGAACAAGAGACCCAGTACTTC. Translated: CAWSEAGAEQETQYF.

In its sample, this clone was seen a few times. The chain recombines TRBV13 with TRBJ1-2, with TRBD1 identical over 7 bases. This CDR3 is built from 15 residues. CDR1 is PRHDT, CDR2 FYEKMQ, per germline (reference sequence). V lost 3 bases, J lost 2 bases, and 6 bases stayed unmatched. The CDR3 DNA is TGTGCCAGCAGCTTCCCGACAGGGTCCAACTATGGCTACACCTTC. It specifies CASSFPTGSNYGYTF.

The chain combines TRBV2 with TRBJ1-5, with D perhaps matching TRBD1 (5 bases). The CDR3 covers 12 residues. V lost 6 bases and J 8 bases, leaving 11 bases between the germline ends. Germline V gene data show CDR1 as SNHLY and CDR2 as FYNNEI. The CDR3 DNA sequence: TGTGCCAGCAGAGAGACAGTGGAGCCCCAGCATTTT. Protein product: CASRETVEPQHF. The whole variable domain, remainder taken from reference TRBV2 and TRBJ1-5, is EPEVTQTPSHQVTQMGQEVILRCVPISNHLYFYWYRQILGQKVEFLVSFYNNEISEKSEIFDDQFSVERPDGSNFTLKIRSTKLEDSAMYFCASRETVEPQHFGDGTRLSIL.

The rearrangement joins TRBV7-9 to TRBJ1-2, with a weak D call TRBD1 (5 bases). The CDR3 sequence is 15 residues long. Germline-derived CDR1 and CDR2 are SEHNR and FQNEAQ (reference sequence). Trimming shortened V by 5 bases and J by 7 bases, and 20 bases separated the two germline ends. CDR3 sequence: CASSPDGDRFFGYTF. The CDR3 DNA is TGTGCCAGCAGCCCCGACGGTGACAGATTCTTTGGCTACACCTTC.

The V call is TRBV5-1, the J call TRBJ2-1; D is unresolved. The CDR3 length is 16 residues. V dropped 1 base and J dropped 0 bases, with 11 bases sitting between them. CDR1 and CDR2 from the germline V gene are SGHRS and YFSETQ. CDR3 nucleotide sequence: TGCGCCAGCAGCTTGAGGCGAAGGAGCTCCTACAATGAGCAGTTCTTC. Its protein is CASSLRRRSSYNEQFF.

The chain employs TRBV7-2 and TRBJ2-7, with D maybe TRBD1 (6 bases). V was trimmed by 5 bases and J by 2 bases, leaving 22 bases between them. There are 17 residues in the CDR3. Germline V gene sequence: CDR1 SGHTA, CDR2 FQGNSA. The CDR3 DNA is TGTGCCAGCAGCACCAGAGTCGGGCAGGGGATTCCCTACGAGCAGTACTTC. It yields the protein CASSTRVGQGIPYEQYF.

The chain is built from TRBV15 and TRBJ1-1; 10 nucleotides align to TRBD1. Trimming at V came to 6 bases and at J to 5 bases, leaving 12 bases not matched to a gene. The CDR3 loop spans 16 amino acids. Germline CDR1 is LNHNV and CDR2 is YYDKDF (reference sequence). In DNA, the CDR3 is TGTGCCACCAGAAACCTTCCCGGGACAGGGGAAACTGAAGCTTTCTTT. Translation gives CATRNLPGTGETEAFF.

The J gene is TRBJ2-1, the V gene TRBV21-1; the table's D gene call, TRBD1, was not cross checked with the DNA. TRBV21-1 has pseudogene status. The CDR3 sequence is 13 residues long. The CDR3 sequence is CASSNWGPREQFF. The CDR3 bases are TGTGCCAGCAGCAACTGGGGGCCACGGGAGCAGTTCTTC.

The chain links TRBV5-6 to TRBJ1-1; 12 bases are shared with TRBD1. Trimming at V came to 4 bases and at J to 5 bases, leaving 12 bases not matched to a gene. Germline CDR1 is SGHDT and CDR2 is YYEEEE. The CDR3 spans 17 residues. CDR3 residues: CASSLTGTGGAGTEAFF. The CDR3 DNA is TGTGCCAGCAGCCTCACCGGGACAGGGGGCGCGGGGACTGAAGCTTTCTTT.

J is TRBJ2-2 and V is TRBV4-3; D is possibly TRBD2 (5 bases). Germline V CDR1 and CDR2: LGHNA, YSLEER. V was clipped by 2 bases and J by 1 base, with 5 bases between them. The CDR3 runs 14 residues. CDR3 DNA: TGCGCCAGCAGCCAAACTAGGAACACCGGGGAGCTGTTTTTT. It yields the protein CASSQTRNTGELFF.

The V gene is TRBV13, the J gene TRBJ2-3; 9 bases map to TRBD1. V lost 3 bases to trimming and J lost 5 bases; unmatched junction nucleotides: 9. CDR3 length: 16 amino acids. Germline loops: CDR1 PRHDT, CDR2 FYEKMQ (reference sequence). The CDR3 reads CASSFGDREEGDTQYF. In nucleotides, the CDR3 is TGTGCCAGCAGCTTTGGGGACAGGGAAGAGGGAGATACGCAGTATTTT.

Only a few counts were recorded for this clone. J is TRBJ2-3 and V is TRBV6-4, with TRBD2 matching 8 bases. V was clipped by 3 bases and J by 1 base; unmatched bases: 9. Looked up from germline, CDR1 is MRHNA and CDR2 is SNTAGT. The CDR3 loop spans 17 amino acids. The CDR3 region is CASSEVGAGAGTDTQYF. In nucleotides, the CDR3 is TGTGCCAGCAGTGAAGTGGGAGCGGGAGCGGGCACAGATACGCAGTATTTT.

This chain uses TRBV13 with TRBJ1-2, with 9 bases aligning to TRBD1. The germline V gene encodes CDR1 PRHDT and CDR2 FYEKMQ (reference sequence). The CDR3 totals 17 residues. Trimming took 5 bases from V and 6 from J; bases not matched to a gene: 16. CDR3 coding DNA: TGTGCCAGCAGCGCCGACTTCAAGGACAGGGGCCCACATGGCTACACCTTC. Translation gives CASSADFKDRGPHGYTF. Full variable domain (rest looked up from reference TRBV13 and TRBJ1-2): AAGVIQSPRHLIKEKRETATLKCYPIPRHDTVYWYQQGPGQDPQFLISFYEKMQSDKGSIPDRFSAQQFSDYHSELNMSSLELGDSALYFCASSADFKDRGPHGYTFGSGTRLTVV.

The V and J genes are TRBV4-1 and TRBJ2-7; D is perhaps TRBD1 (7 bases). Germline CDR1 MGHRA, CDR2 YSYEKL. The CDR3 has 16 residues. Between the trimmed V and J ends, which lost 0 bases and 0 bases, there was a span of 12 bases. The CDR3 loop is CASSQEGGQSSYEQYF. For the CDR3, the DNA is TGCGCCAGCAGCCAAGAGGGGGGACAGAGCTCCTACGAGCAGTACTTC.

The CDR3, as DNA: TGTGCCAGCACCAAAAAGGGGCTAGCGGGAGTGGGGCCAGATACGCAGTATTTT. Its protein product is CASTKKGLAGVGPDTQYF. The V gene is TRBV27, the J gene TRBJ2-3; 10 nucleotides agree with TRBD2. The germline V gene has CDR1 MNHEY and CDR2 SMNVEV (reference sequence). CDR3 length: 18 residues. V was clipped by 7 bases and J by 4 bases; unmatched bases: 17.

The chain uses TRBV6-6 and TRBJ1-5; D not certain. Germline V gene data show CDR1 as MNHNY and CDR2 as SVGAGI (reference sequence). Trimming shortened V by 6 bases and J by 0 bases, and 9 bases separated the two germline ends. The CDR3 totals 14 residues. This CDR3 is CASSSRLSNQPQHF. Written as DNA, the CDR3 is TGTGCCAGCAGCTCCAGGCTTAGCAATCAGCCCCAGCATTTT.

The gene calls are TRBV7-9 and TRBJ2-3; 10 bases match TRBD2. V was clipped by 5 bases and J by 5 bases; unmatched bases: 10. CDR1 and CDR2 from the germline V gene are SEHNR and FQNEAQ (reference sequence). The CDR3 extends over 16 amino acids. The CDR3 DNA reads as TGTGCCAGCAGCCAGTGGGAGCGGGAGGGCCAAGATACGCAGTATTTT. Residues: CASSQWEREGQDTQYF.

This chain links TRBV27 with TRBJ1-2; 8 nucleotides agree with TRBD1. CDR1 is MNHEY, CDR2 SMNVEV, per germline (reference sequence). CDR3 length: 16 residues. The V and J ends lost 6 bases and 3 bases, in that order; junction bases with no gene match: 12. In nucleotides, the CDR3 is TGTGCCAGCAGGCGTCAGGGGGCGCGTAGGGACTATGGCTACACCTTC. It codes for CASRRQGARRDYGYTF.

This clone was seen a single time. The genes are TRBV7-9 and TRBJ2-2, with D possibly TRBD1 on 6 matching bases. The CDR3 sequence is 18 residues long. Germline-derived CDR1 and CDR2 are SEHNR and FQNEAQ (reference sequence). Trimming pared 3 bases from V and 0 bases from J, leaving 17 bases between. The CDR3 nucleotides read TGTGCCAGCAGCTTGAACCCCGACAGGCCAACGAACACCGGGGAGCTGTTTTTT. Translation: CASSLNPDRPTNTGELFF.

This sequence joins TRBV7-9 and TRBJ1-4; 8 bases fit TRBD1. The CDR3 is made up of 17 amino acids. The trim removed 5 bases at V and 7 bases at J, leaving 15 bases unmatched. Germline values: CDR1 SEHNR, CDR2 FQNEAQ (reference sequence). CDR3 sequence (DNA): TGTGCCAGCAGCCCAGGACAGGGCAAGTACCCCGTTGAAAAACTGTTTTTT. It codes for CASSPGQGKYPVEKLFF.

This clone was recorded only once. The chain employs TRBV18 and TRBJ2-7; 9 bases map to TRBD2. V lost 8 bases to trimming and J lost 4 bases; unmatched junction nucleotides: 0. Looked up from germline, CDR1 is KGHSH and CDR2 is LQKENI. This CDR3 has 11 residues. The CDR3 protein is CASAGGYEQYF. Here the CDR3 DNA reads TGTGCCAGCGCGGGGGGGTACGAGCAGTACTTC. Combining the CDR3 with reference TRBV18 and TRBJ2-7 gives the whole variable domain NAGVMQNPRHLVRRRGQEARLRCSPMKGHSHVYWYRQLPEEGLKFMVYLQKENIIDESGMPKERFSAEFPKEGPSILRIQQVVRGDSAAYFCASAGGYEQYFGPGTRLTVT.

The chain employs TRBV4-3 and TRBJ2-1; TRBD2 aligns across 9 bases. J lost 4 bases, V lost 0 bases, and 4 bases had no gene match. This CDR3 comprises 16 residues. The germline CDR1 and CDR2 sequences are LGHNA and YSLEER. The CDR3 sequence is CASSQDITSGYNEQFF. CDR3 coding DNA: TGCGCCAGCAGCCAAGATATAACTAGCGGGTACAATGAGCAGTTCTTC.